These T cell receptor beta chains were read from a single sample in a study of blood T cell repertoires in COVID-19. Libraries were prepared by immunoSEQ multiplex PCR; TCRdb keeps only in-frame clonotypes and omits some of them. Of approximately 200,000 clones listed, around four fifths were seen once; the top ten hold 6.5% to 7%. Sample: peripheral blood. The receptors here all came from a human donor with acute or convalescent COVID-19. The donor label of this sample is uncertain. CDR3s leave out the opening cysteine and the closing phenylalanine or tryptophan. A D gene is named only where the DNA matches it firmly.

V gene: TRBV7-9; D gene: -; CDR3 protein: ASSSTGSGNTIY
V gene: TRBV28; D gene: TRBD2; CDR3 protein: ASSPPNSGSYEQY
V gene: TRBV24-1; D gene: TRBD1; CDR3 protein: ATSDPGTVPFYEQY
V gene: TRBV29-1; D gene: TRBD1; CDR3 protein: SVEGTGKNIQY
V gene: TRBV10-2; D gene: TRBD2; CDR3 protein: ASSGLAGQLEQF
V gene: TRBV30; D gene: -; CDR3 protein: AWSVTGYGYT
V gene: TRBV23-1; D gene: TRBD1; CDR3 protein: ASTSKDRSLYGYT
V gene: TRBV29-1; D gene: -; CDR3 protein: SVEDRPLAPGAGQETQY
V gene: TRBV6-5; D gene: -; CDR3 protein: ASRARQNTGELF
V gene: TRBV18; D gene: -; CDR3 protein: ASSPQGYSNQPQH
V gene: TRBV6-5; D gene: -; CDR3 protein: ASSYSIDSTYEQY
V gene: TRBV27; D gene: TRBD1; CDR3 protein: ASSPGTGELWHEKLF
V gene: TRBV5-4; D gene: -; CDR3 protein: ASSLVGTAVAEQF
V gene: TRBV7-9; D gene: -; CDR3 protein: ASTALGGGTDTQY
V gene: TRBV6-5; D gene: TRBD2; CDR3 protein: ASSYSSKRGGYEQY
V gene: TRBV9; D gene: -; CDR3 protein: ASSVGAVVGRVGYT
V gene: TRBV7-9; D gene: TRBD2; CDR3 protein: ASSPRLAGGGVDEQY
V gene: TRBV5-5; D gene: -; CDR3 protein: ASSLFGLSTDTQY
V gene: TRBV5-4; D gene: TRBD1; CDR3 protein: ASSQGDRATYYGYT
V gene: TRBV6-5; D gene: TRBD2; CDR3 protein: ASSSSGRANEQY
V gene: TRBV4-3; D gene: TRBD2; CDR3 protein: ASSQEWSGRLEQY
V gene: TRBV9; D gene: -; CDR3 protein: ASSVYGSGSNEQF
V gene: TRBV6-1; D gene: TRBD2; CDR3 protein: ASSLPGLVSDTQY